A selection of T cell receptor beta chains follows, all from one sample in a study of PD-1 blockade in classical Hodgkin lymphoma. Data came from immunoSEQ multiplex PCR; TCRdb stores just in-frame clones and leaves some out. The repertoire has 25,000 to 35,000 clones, roughly 85% of them found once; the top ten carry 2.4%. The material sequenced was CD4+ T cells from blood, taken before the fourth cycle of nivolumab. All receptors come from a human donor with classical Hodgkin lymphoma. Both conserved end residues are part of each CDR3. The D gene is left open where the match is weak. The listing skips clone size in some rows; elsewhere it reads once, few, many or a size class.

-	-	TRBV28	TRBJ2-3	CASNGRGATDTQYF	TGTGCCAGCAACGGAAGGGGGGCCACAGATACGCAGTATTTT
-	-	TRBV4-1	TRBJ2-5	CASSQGGSRPPETQYF	TGCGCCAGCAGCCAAGGGGGGTCTAGGCCCCCAGAGACCCAGTACTTC
-	TRBD1	TRBV7-2	TRBJ2-7	CASSRQGNSEQYF	TGTGCCAGCAGCAGACAGGGAAATAGCGAGCAGTACTTC
-	-	TRBV7-4	TRBJ1-2	CASSREGLSYGYAF	TGTGCCAGCAGCCGGGAAGGGCTCAGCTATGGCTACGCCTTC
-	-	TRBV7-8	TRBJ2-7	CASSATYEQYF	TGTGCCAGCAGCGCCACCTACGAGCAGTACTTC
-	-	TRBV5-1	TRBJ2-3	CASSLVSGASSDTQYF	TGCGCCAGCAGCTTGGTCTCAGGGGCTTCATCAGATACGCAGTATTTT
-	TRBD1	TRBV6-5	TRBJ2-6	CASSQTGAGANVLTF	TGTGCCAGCAGTCAAACAGGGGCTGGGGCCAACGTCCTGACTTTC
-	TRBD2	TRBV19	TRBJ2-5	CASSSTSGRRETQYF	TGTGCCAGTAGTTCGACTAGCGGGAGACGAGAGACCCAGTACTTC
-	-	TRBV27	TRBJ2-1	CARASSHRTYNEQFF	TGTGCCAGAGCTTCCTCGCACAGGACCTACAATGAGCAGTTCTTC
-	-	TRBV6-5	TRBJ1-2	CASSYSGQRTYGYTF	TGTGCCAGCAGTTACTCGGGTCAGAGGACCTATGGCTACACCTTC
few	-	TRBV15	TRBJ1-2	CATSRVPGPSAGYTF	TGTGCCACCAGCAGAGTCCCGGGCCCAAGTGCTGGCTACACCTTC
once	-	TRBV5-1	TRBJ2-7	CASSFGPHRDGVYEQYF	TGCGCCAGCAGCTTCGGGCCTCATCGGGACGGTGTCTACGAGCAGTACTTC
-	-	TRBV6-5	TRBJ1-2	CASSYELRGYGYTF	TGTGCCAGCAGTTACGAATTAAGGGGCTATGGCTACACCTTC
-	-	TRBV4-1	TRBJ2-7	CASSQGSQRAYEQYF	TGCGCCAGCAGCCAAGGCAGCCAACGAGCCTACGAGCAGTACTTC
-	TRBD1	TRBV18	TRBJ1-5	CASSPTGANQPQHF	TGTGCCAGCTCACCCACAGGGGCTAATCAGCCCCAGCATTTT
-	TRBD1	TRBV6-5	TRBJ1-3	CASSYRTGTGNTIYF	TGTGCCAGCAGTTACCGGACAGGGACTGGAAACACCATATATTTT
few	TRBD1	TRBV6-4	TRBJ2-7	CASTSRRGRDEQYF	TGTGCCAGCACATCGCGTAGGGGGCGCGACGAGCAGTACTTC
-	-	TRBV28	TRBJ1-4	CASSLYDVRVRLNEKLFF	TGTGCCAGCAGTTTATATGACGTCCGAGTCAGACTTAATGAAAAACTGTTTTTT
-	-	TRBV6-6	TRBJ2-5	CASSYPQGRIQETQYF	TGTGCCAGCAGTTATCCCCAGGGACGCATCCAAGAGACCCAGTACTTC
-	TRBD1	TRBV30	TRBJ1-1	CAWSVQQGFTFF	TGTGCCTGGAGTGTCCAACAGGGGTTTACTTTCTTT
-	-	TRBV11-2	TRBJ1-2	CASSLVLEKPNYGYTF	TGTGCCAGCAGCTTAGTATTGGAGAAACCTAACTATGGCTACACCTTC
-	-	TRBV21-1	TRBJ1-2	CASSTKTGGHYGYTF	TGTGCCAGCAGCACCAAAACAGGGGGCCACTATGGCTACACCTTC
-	-	TRBV4-3	TRBJ2-3	CASSQGSGGYTDTQYF	TGCGCCAGCAGCCAAGGGTCTGGGGGTTACACAGATACGCAGTATTTT
few	-	TRBV6-7	TRBJ1-5	CASSYSTGREQPQHF	TGTGCCAGCAGTTACTCGACGGGCAGGGAACAGCCCCAGCATTTT
-	TRBD2	TRBV5-1	TRBJ2-3	CASSLFVAGPTDTQYF	TGCGCCAGCAGCTTGTTTGTAGCGGGACCCACAGATACGCAGTATTTT
-	-	TRBV15	TRBJ1-2	CATSRDDYGYTF	TGTGCCACCAGCAGAGACGACTATGGCTACACCTTC
-	-	TRBV6-5	TRBJ2-7	CASSSLGLADSYEQYF	TGTGCCAGCAGTTCCCTGGGGCTGGCTGATTCCTACGAGCAGTACTTC
few	TRBD1	TRBV5-4	TRBJ1-1	CASITGQGANTEAFF	TGTGCCAGCATCACCGGACAGGGGGCGAACACTGAAGCTTTCTTT
-	TRBD2	TRBV6-6	TRBJ2-7	CASSSQLAGVDEQYF	TGTGCCAGCAGTTCTCAACTAGCGGGAGTCGACGAGCAGTACTTC
-	-	TRBV7-9	TRBJ2-1	CASSLSGANEQFF	TGTGCCAGCAGCTTAAGCGGAGCCAATGAGCAGTTCTTC
-	TRBD1	TRBV30	TRBJ1-1	CAWSGWDRDTEAFF	TGTGCCTGGAGCGGTTGGGACAGGGACACTGAAGCTTTCTTT
-	TRBD1	TRBV19	TRBJ2-7	CASRRDAGSGGYEQYF	TGTGCCAGTAGGAGAGATGCCGGGTCAGGGGGATACGAGCAGTACTTC
-	-	TRBV21-1	TRBJ1-3	CASSTRNRDRGNTIYF	TGTGCCAGCAGCACCCGAAACCGGGACAGAGGAAACACCATATATTTT